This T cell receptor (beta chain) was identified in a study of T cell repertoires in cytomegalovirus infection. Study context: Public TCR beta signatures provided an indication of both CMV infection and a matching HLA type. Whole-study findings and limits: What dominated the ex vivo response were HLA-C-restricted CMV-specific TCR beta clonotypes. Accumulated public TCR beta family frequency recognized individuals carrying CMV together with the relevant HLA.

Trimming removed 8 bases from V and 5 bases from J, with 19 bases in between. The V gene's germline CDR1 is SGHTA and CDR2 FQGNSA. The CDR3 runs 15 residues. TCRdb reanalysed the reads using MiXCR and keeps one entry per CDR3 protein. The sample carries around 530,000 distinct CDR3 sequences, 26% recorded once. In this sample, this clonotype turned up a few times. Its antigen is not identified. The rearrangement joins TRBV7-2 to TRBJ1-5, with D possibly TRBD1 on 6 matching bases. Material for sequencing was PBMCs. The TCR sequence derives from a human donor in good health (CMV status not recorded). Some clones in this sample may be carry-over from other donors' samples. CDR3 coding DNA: TGTGCCAGCTCCGGTGAGAGCGGGGGCGATCAGCCCCAGCATTTT. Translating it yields CASSGESGGDQPQHF.